These T cell receptor beta chains were read from a single sample in a study of blood T cell repertoires in COVID-19. Measured with immunoSEQ multiplex PCR; TCRdb has only the in-frame clones, and not every one. The sample lists around 160,000 clones; around nine tenths were seen once. Input material: peripheral blood. These receptor sequences come from a human donor in a cohort sampled during active COVID-19. The CDR3 runs from the conserved cysteine through the conserved F or W. The D gene is left open where the match is weak.

J	V	D	length	CDR3
TRBJ2-1	TRBV27	TRBD1	14	CASSFWGQDNEQFF
TRBJ2-7	TRBV5-1	NA	14	CASSRRVGSYEQYF
TRBJ2-3	TRBV5-1	NA	14	CASGWGGSADTQYF
TRBJ1-5	TRBV2	NA	15	CASREYREIDRPQHF
TRBJ2-1	TRBV7-2	NA	15	CASSLQRSSYNEQFF
TRBJ2-1	TRBV18	NA	15	CASSRPGVADHEQFF
TRBJ1-4	TRBV2	TRBD1	18	CASSDIFDRGQWGEKLFF
TRBJ2-7	TRBV6-5	TRBD2	13	CASMRGGLYEQYF
TRBJ1-5	TRBV6-5	NA	14	CASRPRGTNQPQHF
TRBJ1-1	TRBV5-6	NA	17	CASSLSGGSLGDTEAFF
TRBJ1-6	TRBV7-9	NA	11	CASSSGDLLHF
TRBJ1-1	TRBV7-2	TRBD1	15	CASSPGTGGNTEAFF
TRBJ1-5	TRBV18	NA	15	CASSPGQPSNQPQHF
TRBJ2-1	TRBV27	NA	14	CASRLKSSYNEQFF
TRBJ2-2	TRBV5-8	TRBD1	15	CASSLHRGNTGELFF
TRBJ1-1	TRBV7-6	NA	16	CASSFPAGGVDTEAFF
TRBJ2-5	TRBV6-2/TRBV6-3	NA	12	CASSYSGAVGYF
TRBJ1-2	TRBV6-6	NA	14	CASRRPTDRTGYTF
TRBJ2-3	TRBV11-2	TRBD2	16	CASSLLSGRAIDTQYF
TRBJ2-7	TRBV19	TRBD1	14	CASSTGTGFYEQYF
TRBJ2-6	TRBV5-1	NA	16	CASSLVTGSGANVLTF
TRBJ2-7	TRBV7-9	TRBD1	14	CASSPMGQTYEQYF
TRBJ1-4	TRBV6-2/TRBV6-3	NA	13	CASSYRLEEKLFF
TRBJ1-1	TRBV25-1	NA	14	CASSPPWGVTEAFF
TRBJ2-1	TRBV28	NA	14	CASIPMGLNNEQFF
TRBJ1-6	TRBV10-3	NA	14	CATSLDSENSPLHF
TRBJ2-3	TRBV4-3	TRBD2	16	CASSQSLAGDTDTQYF
TRBJ2-3	TRBV3-1/TRBV3-2	NA	16	CASSQGLAEGTDTQYF
TRBJ2-7	TRBV2	NA	12	CASSWVPGEQYF